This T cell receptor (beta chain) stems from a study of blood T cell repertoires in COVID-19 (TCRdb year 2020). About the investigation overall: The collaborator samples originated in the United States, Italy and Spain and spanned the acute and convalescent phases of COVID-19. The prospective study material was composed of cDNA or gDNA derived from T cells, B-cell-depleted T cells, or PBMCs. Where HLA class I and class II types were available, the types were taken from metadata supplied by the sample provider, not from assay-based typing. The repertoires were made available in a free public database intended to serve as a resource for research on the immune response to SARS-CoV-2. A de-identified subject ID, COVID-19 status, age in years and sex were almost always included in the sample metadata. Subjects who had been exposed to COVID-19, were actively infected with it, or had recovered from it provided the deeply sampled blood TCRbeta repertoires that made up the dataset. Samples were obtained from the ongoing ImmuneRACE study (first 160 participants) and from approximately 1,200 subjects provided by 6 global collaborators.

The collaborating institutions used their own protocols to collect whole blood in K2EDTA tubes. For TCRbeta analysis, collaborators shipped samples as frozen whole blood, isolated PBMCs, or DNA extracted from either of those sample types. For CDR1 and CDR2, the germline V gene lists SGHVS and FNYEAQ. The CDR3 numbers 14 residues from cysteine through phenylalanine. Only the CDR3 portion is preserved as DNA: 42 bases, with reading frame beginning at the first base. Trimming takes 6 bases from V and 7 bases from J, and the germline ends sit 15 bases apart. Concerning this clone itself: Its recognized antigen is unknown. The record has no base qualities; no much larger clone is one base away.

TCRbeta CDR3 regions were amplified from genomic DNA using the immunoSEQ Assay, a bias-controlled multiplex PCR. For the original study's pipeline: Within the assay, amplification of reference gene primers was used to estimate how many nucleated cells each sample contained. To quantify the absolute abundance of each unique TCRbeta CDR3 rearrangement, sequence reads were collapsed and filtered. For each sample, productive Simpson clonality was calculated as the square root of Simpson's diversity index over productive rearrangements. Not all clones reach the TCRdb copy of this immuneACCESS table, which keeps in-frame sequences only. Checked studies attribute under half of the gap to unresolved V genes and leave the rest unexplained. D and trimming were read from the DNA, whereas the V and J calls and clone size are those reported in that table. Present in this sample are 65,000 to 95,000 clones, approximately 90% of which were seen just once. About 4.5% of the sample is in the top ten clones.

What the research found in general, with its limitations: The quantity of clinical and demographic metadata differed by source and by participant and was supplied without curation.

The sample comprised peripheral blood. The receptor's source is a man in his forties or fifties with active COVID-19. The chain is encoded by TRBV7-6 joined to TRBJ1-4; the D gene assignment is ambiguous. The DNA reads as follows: TGTGCCAGCAGGCCTGATACAGTTAGTGAAAAACTGTTTTTT. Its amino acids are CASRPDTVSEKLFF.